The text below deals with one TCR beta chain. Its antigen is still unknown. Use of 60 Vbeta and 13 Jbeta primers characterized the PCR. Clones were read by immunoSEQ multiplex PCR, and TCRdb kept only the in-frame ones, dropping some. The repertoire consists of about 110,000 clones, with under 80% occurring once and the leading ten covering about 14%. V shed 7 bases, J shed 5 bases, and the junction held 1 base outside the gene matches. The CDR3 runs 12 residues. Germline-derived CDR1 and CDR2 are MNHEY and SVGAGI. The source of the sample is a study of cytomegalovirus exposure and HLA in healthy donors. The wider study: Unique TCRs numbering about 85 million, obtained from HLA-typed donors, made up an early data release. Findings of the study overall: Using the classifier, cytomegalovirus status was reportedly diagnosed with high specificity and sensitivity. Later work showed greater clonal expansion in HLA-associated TCR beta chains than in equally common others.

Sample: PBMCs. The chain carries TRBV6-5 and TRBJ2-5; 10 nucleotides match TRBD2. The TCR was taken from a woman aged 40 to 50 in good health and CMV-seropositive. CDR3 sequence: CASTTSGETQYF. For the CDR3, the DNA is TGTGCCAGCACGACTAGCGGGGAGACCCAGTACTTC.